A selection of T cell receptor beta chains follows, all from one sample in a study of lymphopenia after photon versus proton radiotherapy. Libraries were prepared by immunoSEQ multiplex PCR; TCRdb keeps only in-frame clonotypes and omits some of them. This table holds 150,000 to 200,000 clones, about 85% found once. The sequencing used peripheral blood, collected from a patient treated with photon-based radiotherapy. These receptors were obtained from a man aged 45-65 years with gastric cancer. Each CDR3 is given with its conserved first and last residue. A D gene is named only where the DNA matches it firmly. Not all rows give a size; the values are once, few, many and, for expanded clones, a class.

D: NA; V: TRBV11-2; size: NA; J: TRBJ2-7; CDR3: CASSLVGRTYEQYF; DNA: TGTGCCAGCAGCTTAGTGGGACGGACCTACGAGCAGTACTTC
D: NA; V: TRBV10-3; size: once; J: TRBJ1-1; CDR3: CAIRTGLENTEAFF; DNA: TGTGCCATCAGAACTGGATTAGAGAACACTGAAGCTTTCTTT
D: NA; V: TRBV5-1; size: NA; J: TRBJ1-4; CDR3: CASSSSKQGEKLFF; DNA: TGCGCCAGCAGCTCCTCGAAGCAGGGTGAAAAACTGTTTTTT
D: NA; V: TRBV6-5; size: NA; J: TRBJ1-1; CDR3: CASSYGDTRTEAFF; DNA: TGTGCCAGCAGTTATGGGGACACGCGTACGGAAGCTTTCTTT
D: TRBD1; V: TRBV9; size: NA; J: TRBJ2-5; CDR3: CASSLWDRAQETQYF; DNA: TGTGCCAGCAGCTTATGGGACAGGGCCCAAGAGACCCAGTACTTC
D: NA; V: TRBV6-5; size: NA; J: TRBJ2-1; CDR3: CASSYSRGYSYNEQFF; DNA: TGTGCCAGCAGTTACTCTCGCGGGTACTCCTACAATGAGCAGTTCTTC
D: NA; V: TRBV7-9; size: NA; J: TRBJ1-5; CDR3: CATPYYTAFNQPQHF; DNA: TGTGCCACCCCTTATTATACTGCGTTCAATCAGCCCCAGCATTTT
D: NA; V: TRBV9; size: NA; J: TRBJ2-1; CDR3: CASSDNPRSSTYNEQFF; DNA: TGTGCCAGCAGCGATAATCCAAGGTCATCCACCTACAATGAGCAGTTCTTC
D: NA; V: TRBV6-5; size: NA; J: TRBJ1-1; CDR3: CASSYGAGTEAFF; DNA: TGTGCCAGCAGTTACGGCGCCGGCACTGAAGCTTTCTTT
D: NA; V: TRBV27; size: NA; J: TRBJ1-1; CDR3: CASSYSGAEAFF; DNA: TGTGCCAGCAGTTATAGCGGGGCTGAAGCTTTCTTT
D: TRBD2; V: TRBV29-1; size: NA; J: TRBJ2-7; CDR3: CSVDSGGLAGSYEQYF; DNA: TGCAGCGTTGACTCTGGGGGACTAGCGGGTTCCTACGAGCAGTACTTC
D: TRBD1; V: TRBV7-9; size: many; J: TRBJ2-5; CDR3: CASSLYPTGQQETQYF; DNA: TGTGCCAGCAGCTTATACCCGACAGGGCAACAAGAGACCCAGTACTTC
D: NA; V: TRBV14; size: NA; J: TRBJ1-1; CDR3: CASSQRVGTDTEAFF; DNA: TGTGCCAGCAGCCAGAGGGTGGGGACTGACACTGAAGCTTTCTTT
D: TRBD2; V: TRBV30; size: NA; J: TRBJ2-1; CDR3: CAWSASGNYNEQFF; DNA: TGTGCCTGGAGCGCTAGCGGGAATTACAATGAGCAGTTCTTC
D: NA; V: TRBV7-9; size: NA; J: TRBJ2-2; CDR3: CASSPGRINTGELFF; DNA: TGTGCCAGCAGCCCGGGACGGATCAACACCGGGGAGCTGTTTTTT